This TCR beta chain was recovered during a study of yellow fever vaccine responses in identical twins (dated by TCRdb to 2016 to 2018). Background for the entire study: In identical twins, the study followed T cell clones that responded to the vaccine with precision.

With regard to this clonotype: Its antigen is currently not known. Qualities for individual bases were not recorded, and no much larger clone is one base off.

From the cysteine up to the phenylalanine, the CDR3 has a length of 16 residues. Of all the DNA, just the CDR3 is kept, 48 bases in frame from base 1. CDR1 MNHNS and CDR2 SASEGT were looked up in the germline V gene. V is shortened by 5 bases, J by 0 bases, and the region joining them spans 14 bases. The library was obtained by RT-PCR. Sequencer: Illumina HiSeq 2500. TCRdb handled the public reads itself, with Q25 trimming in fastp and clone calling in MiXCR, and kept productive beta chains. One record per CDR3 amino acid sequence lists the most common genes and DNA. The sample contains approximately 2,800 distinct CDR3 sequences, around 90% of them found a single time. The leading ten clones occupy roughly 2% of the sample. Beyond this particular receptor, the publication reports: The T cell response to vaccination in identical twins was reported by the authors to appear partly convergent and partly personalized.

This specimen consisted of T cells from blood (PBMCs), unsorted or a sorted subset (not recorded which), obtained before or after yellow fever vaccination (not recorded which). This TCR derives from a female donor who received the yellow fever vaccine. Rearrangement joined TRBV6-1 to TRBJ1-3, with the D gene not confidently named. The sequenced DNA is TGTGCCAGCAGTCCCCACGGGCAGTCCTCTGGAAACACCATATATTTT. This gives the protein CASSPHGQSSGNTIYF.